Listed here is a single T cell receptor beta chain. The germline gives CDR1 SGHAT, CDR2 FQNNGV. The CDR3 totals 17 residues. Trimming cost V 1 base and J 6 bases; bases outside gene matches: 12. This entry belongs to a study of PD-L1 blockade in urothelial cancer. Study-wide background: Twenty-five of 29 patients were males with bladder-origin urothelial cancer. Blood analysis occurred 3 weeks (second dose) and 6 weeks after treatment start.

Stated time point: pretreatment peripheral blood. This table comes from immunoSEQ multiplex PCR, and its TCRdb copy is limited to in-frame clones, with some not included. Among 70,000 to 100,000 clones listed, roughly 84% were seen once. The sequenced sample was PBMCs, obtained around atezolizumab (anti-PD-L1) treatment. This sequence joins TRBV11-2 and TRBJ1-2; 9 bases match TRBD1. The sequence derives from a man aged 60-69 years with urothelial cancer. The CDR3: CASSLVTTGGAYDGYTF. DNA for the CDR3: TGTGCCAGCAGCTTAGTTACTACAGGGGGCGCGTATGATGGCTACACCTTC.